The 32 T cell receptor beta chains below come from one sample, sequenced in a study of cytomegalovirus exposure and HLA in healthy donors. A multiplex PCR was run with 60 Vbeta primers and 13 Jbeta primers. The assay was immunoSEQ multiplex PCR, and TCRdb's table has in-frame clones only and misses some. The sample shows 150,000 or so clones, around three quarters of them seen only once. Sequencing input: PBMCs. The receptors shown here come from a male donor in good health and CMV-seropositive.

This chain uses TRBV10-3 with TRBJ2-7; TRBD1 aligns across 10 bases. There are 14 residues in the CDR3. The V segment lost 7 bases and the J segment 0 bases; nucleotides outside the gene matches: 3. CDR1 is ENHRY, CDR2 SYGVKD, per germline. The DNA of the CDR3 is TGTGCCATCACCCGGGACAGGGGCTCCTACGAGCAGTACTTC. Its translation is CAITRDRGSYEQYF.

This chain joins TRBV28 and TRBJ1-2; 8 bases agree with TRBD1. There are 17 residues in the CDR3. The germline gives CDR1 MDHEN, CDR2 SYDVKM. Trimming removed 3 bases from V and 4 bases from J; junction bases left unmatched: 13. The chain's CDR3 is CASSFVSRRGRTYGYTF. CDR3 coding DNA: TGTGCCAGCAGTTTTGTATCCCGCAGGGGGCGAACCTATGGCTACACCTTC.

This chain uses TRBV7-2 with TRBJ2-7; TRBD2 might be the D (6 bases). This CDR3 contains 15 residues. V dropped 1 base and J dropped 3 bases, with 13 bases sitting between them. The germline V gene has CDR1 SGHTA and CDR2 FQGNSA. This CDR3 reads CASSLGGGALYEQYF. CDR3 nucleotide sequence: TGTGCCAGCAGCTTAGGGGGCGGGGCCCTCTACGAGCAGTACTTC.

This clone was found a few times. A junction end diverges from the germline sequence, so it may reflect a read error. The chain joins TRBV5-1 to TRBJ2-4; 8 bases agree with TRBD1. CDR3 size: 15 residues. Germline CDR1 and CDR2: SGHRS and YFSETQ. The CDR3 DNA is TGCGCCAGCAGCGTCTACGCAGGGGGCAAAAACAGTCAGTACTTC. Protein: CASSVYAGGKNSQYF.

The V and J genes are TRBV10-2 and TRBJ1-1; D is ambiguous. Trimming took off 6 bases at V and 1 base at J, with 12 bases between the two ends. The CDR3 length is 14 residues. Per the germline V gene, CDR1 is WSHSY and CDR2 is SAAADI. The CDR3: CASRRPGTNTEAFF. As DNA, the CDR3 is TGCGCCAGCAGACGCCCGGGAACGAACACTGAAGCTTTCTTT.

The chain joins TRBV7-9 to TRBJ1-1; D might be TRBD1 (6 bases). In germline, CDR1 is SEHNR, CDR2 FQNEAQ (reference sequence). The CDR3 spans 16 residues. The germline V and J ends were trimmed by 5 bases and 1 base, with 17 bases remaining between them. The CDR3 sequence: CASSGQLEQGNTEAFF. The CDR3 DNA sequence: TGTGCCAGCAGCGGACAACTAGAACAGGGGAACACTGAAGCTTTCTTT.

This chain links TRBV2 with TRBJ2-6; D is possibly TRBD1 (6 bases). Germline V gene lookup returns CDR1 SNHLY and CDR2 FYNNEI. V lost 6 bases, J lost 0 bases, and 21 bases lay in between. The CDR3 extends over 19 amino acids. The CDR3 DNA sequence: TGTGCCAGCAGCTTTACAGGGCGCCCCTCTCTCTCTGGGGCCAACGTCCTGACTTTC. Its protein is CASSFTGRPSLSGANVLTF.

In DNA, the CDR3 is TGTGCCAGCAGCCCCCTGAGAGCGGGAGGGCGCGAGCAGTACTTC. Translation gives CASSPLRAGGREQYF. This sequence joins TRBV27 and TRBJ2-7; 10 positions match TRBD2. The V and J ends lost 6 bases and 6 bases, in that order; junction bases with no gene match: 11. This CDR3 is built from 15 residues. Germline CDR1 is MNHEY and CDR2 is SMNVEV (reference sequence).

V is TRBV27 and J is TRBJ2-7; TRBD1 is a possible D gene (5 bases). Germline CDR1 MNHEY, CDR2 SMNVEV (reference sequence). V shed 3 bases and J shed 3 bases, with 12 bases lying between them. This CDR3 contains 14 residues. The CDR3 nucleotides are TGTGCCAGCAGTTTTGGACAACAGCGCTACGAGCAGTACTTC. Protein sequence: CASSFGQQRYEQYF.

This clone has a handful of counts. V gene TRBV11-2 combines with J gene TRBJ1-2, with D perhaps matching TRBD1 (6 bases). CDR1 SGHAT and CDR2 FQNNGV come from the germline V gene. The V end was cut by 1 base, the J end by 8 bases, with 11 bases between. The CDR3 consists of 13 residues. The CDR3 DNA reads as TGTGCCAGCAGCTTAGGTACAGGGTTCGGCTACACCTTC. As protein: CASSLGTGFGYTF.

V and J are TRBV19 and TRBJ1-5; tentatively, D is TRBD1 (6 bases). CDR3 length: 12 amino acids. The V end was cut by 11 bases, the J end by 3 bases, with 11 bases between. Germline V lookup: CDR1 LNHDA, CDR2 SQIVND (reference sequence). CDR3 bases: TGTGCCTGCCAGGGGATCAATCAGCCCCAGCATTTT. Amino acid sequence: CACQGINQPQHF.

V gene TRBV28 combines with J gene TRBJ2-2, with D possibly TRBD1 on 6 matching bases. Germline CDR1 is MDHEN and CDR2 is SYDVKM. Trimming left V 4 bases short and J 6 bases short, with 15 bases between. The CDR3 covers 15 residues. The CDR3 nucleotides are TGTGCCAGCAGTTCACCCAGGGGTTATGCCGGGGAGCTGTTTTTT. Protein product: CASSSPRGYAGELFF.

V and J are TRBV2 and TRBJ2-5, with D unclear. This CDR3 comprises 12 residues. Germline V gene lookup returns CDR1 SNHLY and CDR2 FYNNEI. V lost 10 bases to trimming and J lost 2 bases, with 11 bases between them. The CDR3 nucleotides are TGTGCCACCAATAGACATCAAGAGACCCAGTACTTC. Its protein is CATNRHQETQYF.

This sequence joins TRBV19 and TRBJ1-1; 8 nucleotides line up with TRBD1. J lost 6 bases, V lost 6 bases, and 6 bases had no gene match. The CDR3 totals 13 residues. Germline V gives CDR1 LNHDA, CDR2 SQIVND (reference sequence). CDR3 coding DNA: TGTGCCAGTAGCCGAGGACAGGGAGCTGAAGCTTTCTTT. Translating gives CASSRGQGAEAFF. Together with reference TRBV19 and TRBJ1-1, the CDR3 gives the full variable domain: DGGITQSPKYLFRKEGQNVTLSCEQNLNHDAMYWYRQDPGQGLRLIYYSQIVNDFQKGDIAEGYSVSREKKESFPLTVTSAQKNPTAFYLCASSRGQGAEAFFGQGTRLTVV.

The chain joins TRBV29-1 to TRBJ2-2; perhaps TRBD1 as D (5 bases). The germline V and J ends were trimmed by 3 bases and 4 bases, with 6 bases remaining between them. The V gene's germline CDR1 is SQVTM and CDR2 ANQGSEA. CDR3 length: 12 residues. In DNA form, the CDR3 reads TGCAGCGTTGATGGGGCCACCGGGGAGCTGTTTTTT. Translated, it gives CSVDGATGELFF.

The chain employs TRBV5-5 and TRBJ1-6; 9 nucleotides agree with TRBD1. This CDR3 is built from 15 residues. Germline lookup yields CDR1 SGHKS and CDR2 YYEKEE (reference sequence). V shed 3 bases and J 10 bases; nucleotides not matched to a gene: 8. In DNA form, the CDR3 reads TGTGCCAGCAGCTCGGCCGGGACAGGGCTCTCACCCCTCCACTTT. It encodes CASSSAGTGLSPLHF.

The CDR3 spells CAVGAIYSNQPQHF. The CDR3 nucleotides read TGTGCCGTAGGAGCGATCTATAGCAATCAGCCCCAGCATTTT. The chain links TRBV28 to TRBJ1-5; D not certain. V was pared by 11 bases and J by 0 bases, with 14 bases between. Per germline, CDR1 MDHEN and CDR2 SYDVKM. This CDR3 comprises 14 residues.

The genes are TRBV2 and TRBJ2-1; TRBD2 is a possible D gene (6 bases). The CDR3 is made up of 15 amino acids. Germline CDR1 and CDR2: SNHLY and FYNNEI. V gave up 6 bases and J gave up 1 base, with 13 bases separating them. The CDR3 DNA reads as TGTGCCAGCAGGGCCCTAGCGACGTCCTACAATGAGCAGTTCTTC. This sequence encodes CASRALATSYNEQFF. Combining the CDR3 with reference TRBV2 and TRBJ2-1 gives the whole variable domain EPEVTQTPSHQVTQMGQEVILRCVPISNHLYFYWYRQILGQKVEFLVSFYNNEISEKSEIFDDQFSVERPDGSNFTLKIRSTKLEDSAMYFCASRALATSYNEQFFGPGTRLTVL.

This chain connects TRBV28 to TRBJ1-2, with a weak D call TRBD1 (6 bases). CDR1 and CDR2 from the germline V gene are MDHEN and SYDVKM. CDR3 length equals 12 residues. The V gene lost 5 bases and the J gene lost 7 bases, with 11 bases spanning the gap. For the CDR3, the DNA is TGTGCCAGCAGTCCGGGACACCCTGGCTACACCTTC. Amino acid sequence: CASSPGHPGYTF.

CDR3 nucleotides: TGCAGTGGCGGGTACGAGCAGTACTTC. Protein: CSGGYEQYF. The chain joins TRBV20-1 to TRBJ2-7; D might be TRBD2 (5 bases). This CDR3 has 9 residues. V was clipped by 7 bases and J by 4 bases, with 5 bases between them. Germline CDR1 and CDR2: DFQATT and SNEGSKA (reference sequence).

In this sample, this clone turned up a few times. The chain recombines TRBV2 with TRBJ1-5; D is unresolved. The ends were cut back, 3 bases at V and 0 bases at J, with 9 bases in the middle. The germline gives CDR1 SNHLY, CDR2 FYNNEI. The CDR3 covers 15 residues. CDR3 sequence: CASSEGGNSNQPQHF. The CDR3 DNA is TGTGCCAGCAGTGAGGGAGGGAATAGCAATCAGCCCCAGCATTTT.

This clone was counted a single time. The rearrangement joins TRBV10-3 to TRBJ2-2; possibly TRBD2 for D (5 bases). This CDR3 has 14 amino acids. The V gene lost 10 bases and the J gene lost 7 bases, with 19 bases spanning the gap. Germline loops: CDR1 ENHRY, CDR2 SYGVKD. This CDR3 reads CATAGPESLGELFF. The CDR3 bases are TGTGCCACCGCGGGCCCAGAGAGCCTCGGGGAGCTGTTTTTT.

The genes are TRBV13 and TRBJ1-1, with D possibly matching TRBD1 (6 bases). The CDR3 is 16 residues long. The V end lost 4 bases, the J end lost 4 bases, and 19 bases lay between the germline ends. Germline V gene sequence: CDR1 PRHDT, CDR2 FYEKMQ (reference sequence). CDR3 loop: CASSSFLAGDITEAFF. The DNA for the CDR3 is TGTGCCAGCAGCTCCTTCCTTGCAGGGGACATCACTGAAGCTTTCTTT. The whole variable domain, filled in from reference TRBV13 and TRBJ1-1, reads AAGVIQSPRHLIKEKRETATLKCYPIPRHDTVYWYQQGPGQDPQFLISFYEKMQSDKGSIPDRFSAQQFSDYHSELNMSSLELGDSALYFCASSSFLAGDITEAFFGQGTRLTVV.

Comment on this clone: The identical CDR3 is also encoded by other nucleotide sequences in the sample. CDR3: CASSSFELAGSGNTIYF. The CDR3 DNA reads TGTGCCAGCAGCTCATTTGAGCTGGCGGGCTCTGGAAACACCATATATTTT. The J gene is TRBJ1-3, the V gene TRBV7-9; D remains unclear. Germline assignment: CDR1 SEHNR and CDR2 FQNEAQ (reference sequence). This CDR3 comprises 17 residues. The ends were cut back, 4 bases at V and 0 bases at J, with 16 bases in the middle.

The J gene is TRBJ1-2, the V gene TRBV13; TRBD1 matches at 8 bases. With 9 bases clipped from V and 7 bases from J, the junction kept 10 bases outside the gene matches. In germline, CDR1 is PRHDT, CDR2 FYEKMQ (reference sequence). The length of the CDR3 is 13 residues. The CDR3, as DNA: TGTGCCAGTCACCGCGGGACAGGCGCTGGCTACACCTTC. Translated: CASHRGTGAGYTF.

The chain is built from TRBV30 and TRBJ1-6; a weak D match, TRBD1 (5 bases). Trimming pared 6 bases from V and 10 bases from J, leaving 19 bases between. From germline, CDR1 is GTSNPN and CDR2 SVGIG (reference sequence). This CDR3 region has 14 residues. CDR3 in DNA: TGTGCCTGCCGGCTCGGCAGGGAGGGCTCACCCCTCCACTTT. Translation gives CACRLGREGSPLHF.

The J gene is TRBJ2-2, the V gene TRBV6-1, with 9 nucleotides matching TRBD2. Germline trimming cut 4 bases from V and 8 bases from J; bases unmatched to any gene: 8. Germline V gene lookup returns CDR1 MNHNS and CDR2 SASEGT. This CDR3 contains 15 residues. CDR3 DNA: TGTGCCAGCAGTGGAGTAGCGGGGGCGATTGGGGAGCTGTTTTTT. It translates to CASSGVAGAIGELFF.

The V and J genes are TRBV28 and TRBJ2-5; possibly TRBD2 for D (7 bases). The end of the DNA is better explained by TRBJ2-7, so the J call may be wrong. The CDR3 loop spans 16 amino acids. CDR1 and CDR2 (germline): MDHEN, SYDVKM. The CDR3 DNA reads as TGTGCCAGCAGTTTGCGAGGGGGGGGGATATCCTACGAGCAGTACTTC. Translating gives CASSLRGGGISYEQYF.

Regarding this clone: Sequence at one end of the junction differs from germline and may be a read error. The chain is built from TRBV18 and TRBJ2-2; 9 nucleotides line up with TRBD2. This CDR3 is built from 20 residues. Per the germline V gene, CDR1 is KGHSH and CDR2 is LQKENI. DNA of the CDR3: TGTGCCAGCTCACCACCTTACGATGATCGAGCGGGAGGAGACACCGAGGAGCTGTTTTTT. It is translated as CASSPPYDDRAGGDTEELFF.

The chain recombines TRBV27 with TRBJ1-5; no definite D call. In germline, CDR1 is MNHEY, CDR2 SMNVEV (reference sequence). V was trimmed by 5 bases and J by 5 bases, leaving 13 bases between them. This CDR3 spans 14 amino acids. The CDR3 region is CASSPGGRDQPQHF. DNA for the CDR3: TGTGCCAGCAGTCCAGGAGGGAGGGATCAGCCCCAGCATTTT.

The chain combines TRBV15 with TRBJ2-1; 8 bases map to TRBD2. Germline V CDR1 and CDR2: LNHNV, YYDKDF (reference sequence). The CDR3 runs 17 residues. After removal of 0 bases from V and 6 bases from J, the junction contained 10 bases not matched to a gene. The CDR3 bases are TGTGCCACCAGCAGAGATGTGAGGGGGACTAGGGGCAATGAGCAGTTCTTC. Translated: CATSRDVRGTRGNEQFF.

V gene TRBV28 combines with J gene TRBJ1-5, with a tentative D call TRBD1 (6 bases). This CDR3 spans 13 amino acids. Germline CDR1 reads MDHEN; CDR2 reads SYDVKM. Trimming left V 5 bases short and J 3 bases short, with 8 bases between. CDR3 loop: CASSRQVNQPQHF. CDR3 nucleotides: TGTGCCAGCAGTAGACAGGTCAATCAGCCCCAGCATTTT.